These T cell receptor beta chains were read from a single sample in a study of blood T cell repertoires in COVID-19. Sequenced by immunoSEQ multiplex PCR; TCRdb stores in-frame clones only, minus some. The sample carries some 310,000 clones, around 91% recorded once. The source material was peripheral blood. The receptor set was obtained from a woman aged 40 to 50 with COVID-19, enrolled during active disease. Each CDR3 is given with its conserved first and last residue. A D gene is named only where the DNA matches it firmly. Clone size is stated in some rows and not others, as once, few, many or a class when expanded.

d_call	v_call	clone_size	j_call	cdr3_aa	cdr3_nt
.	TRBV15	.	TRBJ1-2	CATSRDRTSWGYTF	TGTGCCACCAGCAGAGATCGGACATCCTGGGGCTACACCTTC
.	TRBV6-5	.	TRBJ1-4	CASSYTPGNEKLFF	TGTGCCAGCAGTTATACACCAGGGAATGAAAAACTGTTTTTT
TRBD2	TRBV5-1	.	TRBJ2-1	CASSSSAGFSYNEQFF	TGCGCCAGCAGCTCTTCAGCGGGGTTCTCCTACAATGAGCAGTTCTTC
TRBD2	TRBV7-3	.	TRBJ2-1	CASSLLSGLPTHEQFF	TGTGCCAGCAGCTTACTTTCGGGACTACCGACCCATGAGCAGTTCTTC
.	TRBV11-2	.	TRBJ2-7	CASSQGHTLTYEQYF	TGTGCCAGCAGCCAGGGACATACCCTTACCTACGAGCAGTACTTC
.	TRBV14	.	TRBJ2-7	CASSQDVSFYYEQYF	TGTGCCAGCAGCCAAGATGTCAGTTTTTACTACGAGCAGTACTTC
TRBD2	TRBV9	.	TRBJ2-1	CASSARGASGRALNEQFF	TGTGCCAGCAGCGCTAGGGGGGCTAGCGGGAGGGCCCTCAATGAGCAGTTCTTC
.	TRBV7-9	.	TRBJ2-3	CASSSTGLVPTDTQYF	TGTGCCAGCAGCTCGACAGGTCTCGTCCCCACAGATACGCAGTATTTT
.	TRBV9	.	TRBJ2-2	CASSVAGSNTGELFF	TGTGCCAGCAGCGTAGCCGGGTCAAACACCGGGGAGCTGTTTTTT
TRBD1	TRBV5-4	few	TRBJ1-3	CASSSGTGVSGNTIYF	TGTGCCAGCAGCTCCGGGACAGGGGTATCGGGAAACACCATATATTTT
TRBD2	TRBV3-1/TRBV3-2	.	TRBJ2-2	CASSPRGSGDTGELFF	TGTGCCAGCAGCCCCCGAGGTAGCGGGGACACCGGGGAGCTGTTTTTT
TRBD2	TRBV19	.	TRBJ2-1	CASSRSSGGAYNEQFF	TGTGCCAGTAGTAGGTCTAGCGGGGGGGCGTACAATGAGCAGTTCTTC
TRBD2	TRBV7-2	.	TRBJ2-7	CASSIPSGRALSPSYEQYF	TGTGCCAGCAGCATACCCAGCGGGAGGGCCTTGTCCCCTTCCTACGAGCAGTACTTC
TRBD1	TRBV28	.	TRBJ1-2	CASSPDRGRNYGYTF	TGTGCCAGCAGCCCTGACAGGGGGCGAAACTATGGCTACACCTTC
TRBD2	TRBV28	.	TRBJ2-1	CASRPVRTSGASSYNEQFF	TGTGCCAGCAGGCCTGTTAGGACTAGCGGGGCGAGCTCCTACAATGAGCAGTTCTTC
.	TRBV27	.	TRBJ2-1	CASSPIGTNNEQFF	TGTGCCAGCAGCCCAATCGGGACAAACAATGAGCAGTTCTTC
.	TRBV5-1	.	TRBJ2-7	CASSLDPQSYEQYF	TGCGCCAGCAGCTTGGACCCACAATCCTACGAGCAGTACTTC
.	TRBV28	.	TRBJ1-4	CASSLRGGDEKLFF	TGTGCCAGCAGTTTAAGAGGGGGTGATGAAAAACTGTTTTTT
.	TRBV6-5	.	TRBJ1-1	CASSYGQMNTEAFF	TGTGCCAGCAGTTACGGGCAGATGAACACTGAAGCTTTCTTT
.	TRBV9	once	TRBJ1-5	CASSVVRGSSNQPQHF	TGTGCCAGCAGCGTAGTAAGGGGGTCGAGCAATCAGCCCCAGCATTTT
TRBD2	TRBV4-3	.	TRBJ2-2	CASSSGGDTGELFF	TGCGCCAGCAGTAGCGGGGGGGACACCGGGGAGCTGTTTTTT
TRBD1	TRBV7-2	.	TRBJ1-1	CASSLVPTGYVAFF	TGTGCCAGCAGCTTAGTCCCGACAGGGTATGTAGCTTTCTTT
TRBD1	TRBV19	.	TRBJ1-2	CASKDRGTAPYGYTF	TGTGCCAGTAAGGACAGGGGGACAGCTCCCTATGGCTACACCTTC
TRBD1	TRBV7-2	.	TRBJ1-2	CASSPRQGALEGYTF	TGTGCCAGCAGCCCCCGACAGGGGGCCCTAGAGGGCTACACCTTC
.	TRBV7-6	.	TRBJ2-5	CASSLDVSGWETQYF	TGTGCCAGCAGCTTAGACGTTTCGGGATGGGAGACCCAGTACTTC
TRBD1	TRBV19	.	TRBJ1-3	CASSIVGTGPGNTIYF	TGTGCCAGTAGTATAGTCGGGACAGGACCTGGAAACACCATATATTTT
.	TRBV6-5	.	TRBJ1-1	CASSYSPDSSEAFF	TGTGCCAGCAGTTACTCGCCGGACAGCTCTGAAGCTTTCTTT
.	TRBV7-2	.	TRBJ1-2	CASSRRAAGDGGYTF	TGTGCCAGCAGCAGACGCGCGGCGGGTGATGGAGGCTACACCTTC
.	TRBV3-1/TRBV3-2	.	TRBJ2-7	CASSQEQASYEQYF	TGTGCCAGCAGCCAAGAACAGGCTTCCTACGAGCAGTACTTC
.	TRBV9	.	TRBJ2-1	CASSPHHGGYNEQFF	TGTGCCAGCAGCCCCCATCATGGCGGCTACAATGAGCAGTTCTTC
.	TRBV4-3	.	TRBJ2-6	CASSQEGTGGANVLTF	TGCGCCAGCAGCCAAGAAGGAACCGGGGGGGCCAACGTCCTGACTTTC
.	TRBV19	once	TRBJ1-4	CASSALGGTNEKLFF	TGTGCCAGTAGCGCCCTAGGGGGAACTAATGAAAAACTGTTTTTT
.	TRBV4-2	few	TRBJ2-7	CASRLLGGAVYEQYF	TGTGCCAGCAGGCTTCTCGGCGGGGCAGTCTACGAGCAGTACTTC
TRBD1	TRBV7-8	few	TRBJ2-7	CASSLGERTGYEQYF	TGTGCCAGCAGCTTAGGAGAACGGACAGGCTACGAGCAGTACTTC
.	TRBV2	.	TRBJ2-3	CASRAFFKRGITDTQYF	TGTGCCAGCAGGGCTTTCTTTAAGCGAGGCATCACAGATACGCAGTATTTT
.	TRBV28	.	TRBJ2-6	CASHPGISGANVLTF	TGTGCCAGCCACCCGGGGATCTCTGGGGCCAACGTCCTGACTTTC
.	TRBV5-1	.	TRBJ1-2	CASSLRGAGNYGYTF	TGCGCCAGCAGCTTGCGGGGGGCCGGTAACTATGGCTACACCTTC
TRBD1	TRBV4-1	few	TRBJ2-7	CASSQDETGGSYEQYF	TGCGCCAGCAGCCAAGATGAGACAGGGGGGTCCTACGAGCAGTACTTC
TRBD1	TRBV5-8	.	TRBJ1-2	CASSPGQRLYGYTF	TGTGCCAGCAGCCCGGGACAGAGACTCTATGGCTACACCTTC
TRBD1	TRBV28	.	TRBJ2-7	CASSLAGTGPYEQYF	TGTGCCAGCAGCTTGGCCGGGACAGGGCCCTACGAGCAGTACTTC
.	TRBV25-1	few	TRBJ1-1	CASSVSAGAFF	TGTGCCAGCAGTGTAAGCGCAGGGGCTTTCTTT
TRBD2	TRBV7-9	.	TRBJ2-1	CASSLGLGLASEQFF	TGTGCCAGCAGCTTAGGCCTCGGACTAGCCAGTGAGCAGTTCTTC